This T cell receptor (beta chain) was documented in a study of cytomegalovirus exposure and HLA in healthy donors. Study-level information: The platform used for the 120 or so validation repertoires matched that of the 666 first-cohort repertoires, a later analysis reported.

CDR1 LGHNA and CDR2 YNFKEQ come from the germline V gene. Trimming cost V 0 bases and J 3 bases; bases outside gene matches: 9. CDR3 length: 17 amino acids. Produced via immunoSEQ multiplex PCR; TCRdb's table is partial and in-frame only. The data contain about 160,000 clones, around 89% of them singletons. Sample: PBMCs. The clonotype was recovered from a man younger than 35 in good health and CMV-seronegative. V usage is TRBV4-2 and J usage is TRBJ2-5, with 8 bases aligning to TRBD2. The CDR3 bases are TGTGCCAGCAGCCAAGACGGGGGGGCCGTAGTGAAAGAGACCCAGTACTTC. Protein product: CASSQDGGAVVKETQYF.